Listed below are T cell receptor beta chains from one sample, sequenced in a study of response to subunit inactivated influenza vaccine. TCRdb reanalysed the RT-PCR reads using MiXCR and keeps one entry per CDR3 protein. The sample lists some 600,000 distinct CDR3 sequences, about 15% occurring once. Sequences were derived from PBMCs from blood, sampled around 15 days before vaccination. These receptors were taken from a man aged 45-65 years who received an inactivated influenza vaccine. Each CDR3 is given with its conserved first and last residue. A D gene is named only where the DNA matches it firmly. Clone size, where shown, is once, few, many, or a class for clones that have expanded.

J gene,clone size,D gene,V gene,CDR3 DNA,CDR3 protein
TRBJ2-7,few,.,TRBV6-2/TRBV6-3,TGTGCCAGCAGTTACCCGAGTTCGCTCTACGAGCAGTACTTC,CASSYPSSLYEQYF
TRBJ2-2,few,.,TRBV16,TGTGCCAGCAGCCAAAACCAAGCAGGGCAGACCGGGGAGCTGTTTTTT,CASSQNQAGQTGELFF
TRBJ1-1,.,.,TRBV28,TGTGCCAGCAGTGGATTGACTGGGAACACTGAAGCTTTCTTT,CASSGLTGNTEAFF
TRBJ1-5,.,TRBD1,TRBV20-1,TGCAGTGCTAGAGAGTTAGGGACAGGGAGCAATCAGCCCCAGCATTTT,CSARELGTGSNQPQHF
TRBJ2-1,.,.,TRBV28,TGTGCCAGCAGCCCCTACCGCAGGGGAGGTGAGCAGTTCTTC,CASSPYRRGGEQFF
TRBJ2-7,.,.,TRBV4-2,TGTGCCAGCAGGCCTAGCAGCCCCTACGAGGAGCAGTACTTC,CASRPSSPYEEQYF
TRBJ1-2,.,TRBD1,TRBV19,TGTGCCAGTAGTACCCCCGGGACAGACGGGGGCTACACCTTC,CASSTPGTDGGYTF
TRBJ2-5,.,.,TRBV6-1,TGTGCCAGCAGTAAAGGGATACAGAGCCAAGAGACCCAGTACTTC,CASSKGIQSQETQYF
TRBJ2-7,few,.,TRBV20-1,TGCAGTGCTAGAGATAAAGACAGGAGGTACGAGCAGTACTTC,CSARDKDRRYEQYF
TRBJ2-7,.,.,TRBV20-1,TGCAGTGCTAGAACCCCCACGTCCCCATACTCCGAGCAGTACTTC,CSARTPTSPYSEQYF
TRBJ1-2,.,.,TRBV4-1,TGCGCCAGCAGCCCAATACTCAACGGCCGTGGCTACACCTTC,CASSPILNGRGYTF
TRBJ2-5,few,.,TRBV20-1,TGCAGTGCTAGAGTCCGGGCAGGCCGCCGAGAGACCCAGTACTTC,CSARVRAGRRETQYF
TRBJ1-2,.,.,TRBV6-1,TGTGCCAGCAGAGAGGACAGCCCTTTCTATGGCTACACCTTC,CASREDSPFYGYTF
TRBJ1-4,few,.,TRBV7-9,TGTGCCAGCAGCTTAGGAGGCAGGGGAAATGAAAAACTGTTTTTT,CASSLGGRGNEKLFF
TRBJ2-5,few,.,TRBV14,TGTGCCAGCAGCCGCAAAGACTGGGGCAGCGAGACCCAGTACTTC,CASSRKDWGSETQYF
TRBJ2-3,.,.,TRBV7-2,TGTGCCAGCAGCTTAGCCCTGGCCCGGGGGAGCACAGATACGCAGTATTTT,CASSLALARGSTDTQYF
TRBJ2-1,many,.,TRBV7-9,TGTGCCAGCAGCTTTGGTATTACCTACAATGAGCAGTTCTTC,CASSFGITYNEQFF
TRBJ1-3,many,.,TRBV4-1,TGCGCCAGCAGCCTAACCGTGGACTCTGGAAACACCATATATTTT,CASSLTVDSGNTIYF
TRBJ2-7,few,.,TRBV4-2,TGTGCCAGCAGCCAAGATCGTGGCGGGACGGTTTCCTACGAGCAGTACTTC,CASSQDRGGTVSYEQYF
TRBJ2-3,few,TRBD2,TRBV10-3,TGTGCCATCAGTGAGTCGCCCTTTAGCGGGAACACAGATACGCAGTATTTT,CAISESPFSGNTDTQYF
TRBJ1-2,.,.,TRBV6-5,TGTGCCAGCAGTAGCCCTCAGGATGGCTACACCTTC,CASSSPQDGYTF
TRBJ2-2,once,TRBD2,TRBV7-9,TGTGCCAGCAGCGCGGGACTAGCGGGGGCGCTTACCGGGGAGCTGTTTTTT,CASSAGLAGALTGELFF
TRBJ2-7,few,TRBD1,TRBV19,TGTGCCAGTAGTATAACCGGACAGGGCTCCGAGCAGTACTTC,CASSITGQGSEQYF
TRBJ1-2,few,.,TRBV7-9,TGTGCCAGCAGCCGTGGTGGTGCGCTCCAGCGGACCTATGGCTACACCTTC,CASSRGGALQRTYGYTF
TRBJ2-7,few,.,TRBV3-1,TGTGCCAGCAGCCAAGGCTATGGTAACTACGAGCAGTACTTC,CASSQGYGNYEQYF
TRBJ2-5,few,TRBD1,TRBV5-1,TGCGCCAGCAGCTTGCGATCAGGGGGCGGAGAGACCCAGTACTTC,CASSLRSGGGETQYF
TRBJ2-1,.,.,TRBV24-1,TGTGCCACCAGTGATTTCCCGGGATCTGGGCAGTTCTTC,CATSDFPGSGQFF
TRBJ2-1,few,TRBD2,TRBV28,TGTGCCAGCAGTTCGAACGGGGGGGCCCACAATGAGCAGTTCTTC,CASSSNGGAHNEQFF
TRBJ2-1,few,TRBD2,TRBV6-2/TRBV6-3,TGTGCCAGCAGTTCCGGACTAGGCAACTACAATGAGCAGTTCTTC,CASSSGLGNYNEQFF
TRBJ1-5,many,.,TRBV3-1,TGTGCCAGCAGCCAAGATGGGGCAGTAAAGCAGCCCCAGCATTTT,CASSQDGAVKQPQHF
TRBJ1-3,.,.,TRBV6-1,TGTGCCAGCAGTGAAGCCAGGGCTGGAAACACCATATATTTT,CASSEARAGNTIYF
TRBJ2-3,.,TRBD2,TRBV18,TGTGCCAGCTCACCACTTACTAGCGGGATCGCTAGCACAGATACGCAGTATTTT,CASSPLTSGIASTDTQYF
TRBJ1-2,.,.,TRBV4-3,TGCGCCAGCAGCCAAGATTGGGCAGTGGGCGGCTACACCTTC,CASSQDWAVGGYTF
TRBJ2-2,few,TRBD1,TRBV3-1,TGTGCCAGCAGCCAAGAACGGGGCAGGGGGAACGGGGAGCTGTTTTTT,CASSQERGRGNGELFF
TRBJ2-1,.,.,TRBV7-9,TGTGCCAGCAGTTTACCGTGGGGATACAATGAGCAGTTCTTC,CASSLPWGYNEQFF